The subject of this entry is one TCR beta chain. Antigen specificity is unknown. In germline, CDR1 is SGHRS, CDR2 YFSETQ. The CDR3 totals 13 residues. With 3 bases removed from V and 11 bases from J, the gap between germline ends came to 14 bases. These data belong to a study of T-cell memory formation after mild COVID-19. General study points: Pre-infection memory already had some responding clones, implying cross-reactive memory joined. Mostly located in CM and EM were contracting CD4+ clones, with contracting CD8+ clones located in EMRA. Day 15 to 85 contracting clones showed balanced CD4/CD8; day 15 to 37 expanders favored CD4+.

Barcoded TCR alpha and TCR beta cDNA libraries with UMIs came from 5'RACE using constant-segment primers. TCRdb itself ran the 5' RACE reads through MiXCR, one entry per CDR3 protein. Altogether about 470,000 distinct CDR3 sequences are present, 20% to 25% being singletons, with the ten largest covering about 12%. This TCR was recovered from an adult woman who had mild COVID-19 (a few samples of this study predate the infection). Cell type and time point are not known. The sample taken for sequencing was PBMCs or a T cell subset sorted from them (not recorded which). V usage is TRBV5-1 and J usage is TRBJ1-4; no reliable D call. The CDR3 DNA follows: TGCGCCAGCAGCTCCGGAGAGCTGGGGAAACTGTTTTTT. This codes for CASSSGELGKLFF.